Following are 27 T cell receptor beta chains from one sample sequenced in a study of T cells in Graves' hyperthyroidism and ophthalmopathy. There were TCR beta CDR3 regions amplified from RNA transcripts. The HTBI primer set was used in a first-round RT-PCR of the TCR CDR3. A single record per CDR3 protein comes from TCRdb applying MiXCR to the multiplex PCR reads. The sample contains some 580,000 distinct CDR3 sequences, more than 15% of which appear only once. Specimen: blood. The receptors were gathered from a woman aged 40 to 50 with Graves' ophthalmopathy.

This clonotype was picked up many times. The gene calls are TRBV28 and TRBJ2-7; 7 positions agree with TRBD2. Trimming removed 6 bases from V and 5 bases from J; junction bases left unmatched: 7. Germline V CDR1 and CDR2: MDHEN, SYDVKM. The CDR3 is 13 residues long. The CDR3 sequence is CASRDGGRNEQYF. The CDR3 nucleotides are TGTGCCAGCAGGGATGGCGGGAGAAACGAGCAGTACTTC.

This chain joins TRBV5-1 and TRBJ1-3; D unresolved. Per the germline V gene, CDR1 is SGHRS and CDR2 is YFSETQ. The CDR3 runs 13 residues. V lost 10 bases to trimming and J lost 5 bases, with 16 bases between them. The CDR3, as DNA: TGCGCCGCCCCCGGTCGGAGCCGAAACACCATATATTTT. This sequence encodes CAAPGRSRNTIYF.

This clonotype was seen ten or more times. V and J are TRBV7-2 and TRBJ2-3, with TRBD2 identical over 10 bases. The CDR3 runs 16 residues. The V gene end was trimmed by 5 bases and the J gene end by 2 bases; junction bases not matched to a gene: 7. Germline loops: CDR1 SGHTA, CDR2 FQGNSA. CDR3 residues: CASSQRGGLPTDTQYF. In DNA, the CDR3 is TGTGCCAGCAGCCAGCGGGGGGGCCTACCCACAGATACGCAGTATTTT. The whole variable domain, remainder taken from reference TRBV7-2 and TRBJ2-3, is GAGVSQSPSNKVTEKGKDVELRCDPISGHTALYWYRQSLGQGLEFLIYFQGNSAPDKSGLPSDRFSAERTGGSVSTLTIQRTQQEDSAVYLCASSQRGGLPTDTQYFGPGTRLTVL.

V usage is TRBV7-3 and J usage is TRBJ2-3; no clear D. Germline V CDR1 and CDR2: SGHTA, FQGTGA. The CDR3 sequence is 14 residues long. The V and J ends lost 2 bases and 4 bases respectively, with 10 bases between them. DNA for the CDR3: TGTGCCAGCAGCTTATGTAGAACCGCAGATACGCAGTATTTT. The encoded protein is CASSLCRTADTQYF.

The rearrangement joins TRBV7-9 to TRBJ2-4; TRBD1 matches at 7 bases. The CDR3 totals 17 residues. Germline CDR1 and CDR2: SEHNR and FQNEAQ (reference sequence). Losses at the gene ends were 5 bases for V and 0 bases for J; bases not matched to a gene: 10. The CDR3 DNA follows: TGTGCCAGCAGCGCGCTTCCGGGACAGACAGCCAAAAACATTCAGTACTTC. Amino acids: CASSALPGQTAKNIQYF.

The J gene is TRBJ1-1, the V gene TRBV5-1; 8 bases align to TRBD1. This CDR3 region has 15 residues. V trimming: 4 bases; J trimming: 6 bases; junction bases outside the gene matches: 11. Looked up from germline, CDR1 is SGHRS and CDR2 is YFSETQ. CDR3 nucleotides: TGCGCCAGCAGCCGGGGCGGTTACAGGGGGTCTGAAGCTTTCTTT. This sequence encodes CASSRGGYRGSEAFF.

This clonotype showed up many times. J is TRBJ2-1 and V is TRBV11-2; D is ambiguous. The CDR3 length is 15 residues. The germline V gene has CDR1 SGHAT and CDR2 FQNNGV. Trimming removed 7 bases at V and 2 bases at J, with 15 bases between. The CDR3 here is CASIRERATYNEQFF. In DNA form, the CDR3 reads TGTGCCAGCATCCGAGAGCGCGCCACCTACAATGAGCAGTTCTTC.

This clonotype has at least ten counts. CDR3 protein: CSARDSGRSSNQPQHF. As DNA, the CDR3 is TGCAGTGCTAGAGATTCAGGGCGCAGCTCGAATCAGCCCCAGCATTTT. The chain couples TRBV20-1 to TRBJ1-5; maybe TRBD1 (5 bases). CDR1 DFQATT and CDR2 SNEGSKA come from the germline V gene (reference sequence). This CDR3 contains 16 residues. Trimming removed 0 bases from V and 4 bases from J, with 16 bases in between.

This clonotype showed up just a few times. This chain uses TRBV2 with TRBJ1-6; D is undetermined. The CDR3 sequence is 14 residues long. Germline V gives CDR1 SNHLY, CDR2 FYNNEI. The V and J ends lost 7 bases and 9 bases respectively, with 16 bases between them. The CDR3 region has the DNA TGTGCCAGCACCGTGGTCATCGGGTCTTCACCCCTCCACTTT. Amino acids: CASTVVIGSSPLHF.

This clonotype was counted a few times. The chain combines TRBV20-1 with TRBJ2-7; D remains unclear. In germline, CDR1 is DFQATT, CDR2 SNEGSKA (reference sequence). This CDR3 is built from 11 residues. Trimming cost V 3 bases and J 6 bases, with 9 bases left between them. In DNA, the CDR3 is TGCAGTGCTAGTAGGCAGACCGAGCAGTACTTC. It yields the protein CSASRQTEQYF.

This clonotype was observed at least ten times. CDR3 DNA: TGCAGTGCTAACGGGGACACCACCTACGAGCAGTACTTC. The encoded protein is CSANGDTTYEQYF. The rearrangement links TRBV20-1 to TRBJ2-7, with D maybe TRBD1 (6 bases). CDR3 size: 13 residues. Trimming stripped 4 bases from V and 2 bases from J, with 12 bases between. Looked up from germline, CDR1 is DFQATT and CDR2 is SNEGSKA (reference sequence).

This clonotype was found many times. The gene calls are TRBV7-8 and TRBJ2-5; the match to TRBD1 covers 10 bases. The trim removed 3 bases at V and 6 bases at J, leaving 7 bases unmatched. Germline loops: CDR1 SGHVS, CDR2 FQNEAQ. This CDR3 spans 15 amino acids. The CDR3, as DNA: TGTGCCAGCAGCTTGACAGGGGGCGCAATCAAGACCCAGTACTTC. This gives the protein CASSLTGGAIKTQYF.

This clonotype was seen a handful of times. V is TRBV9 and J is TRBJ1-1; TRBD1 might be the D (5 bases). The CDR3 is 14 amino acids. The V end was cut by 4 bases, the J end by 6 bases, with 16 bases between. Germline-derived CDR1 and CDR2 are SGDLS and YYNGEE. DNA for the CDR3: TGTGCCAGCAGCCCCCGGGGGTTAGTGTCTGAAGCTTTCTTT. Protein sequence: CASSPRGLVSEAFF.

There are a few counts of this clonotype. The gene calls are TRBV5-1 and TRBJ2-5, with 8 bases lining up with TRBD1. The CDR3 sequence is 15 residues long. The V and J ends lost 0 bases and 4 bases, in that order; junction bases with no gene match: 5. The germline V gene encodes CDR1 SGHRS and CDR2 YFSETQ. The CDR3 reads CASSLDPGGLETQYF. The CDR3 coding sequence is TGCGCCAGCAGCTTGGATCCAGGGGGCTTAGAGACCCAGTACTTC.

This clonotype was observed many times. The gene calls are TRBV9 and TRBJ2-7; D not resolved. With 4 bases removed from V and 0 bases from J, the gap between germline ends came to 14 bases. The CDR3 length is 15 residues. Germline values: CDR1 SGDLS, CDR2 YYNGEE. The CDR3 reads CASSQGPLGSYEQYF. The CDR3 DNA follows: TGTGCCAGCAGCCAAGGACCTTTAGGCTCCTACGAGCAGTACTTC.

This clonotype occurred many times. The chain couples TRBV3-1 to TRBJ2-3; D not resolved. The length of the CDR3 is 11 residues. V lost 0 bases and J 9 bases, leaving 4 bases between the germline ends. The germline V gene has CDR1 LGHDT and CDR2 YNNKEL (reference sequence). This chain's CDR3 is CASSQEGTQYF. Written as DNA, the CDR3 is TGTGCCAGCAGCCAAGAAGGGACGCAGTATTTT.

V usage is TRBV28 and J usage is TRBJ2-7, with a possible D match to TRBD2 (6 bases). The germline V and J ends were trimmed by 5 bases and 0 bases, with 14 bases remaining between them. The CDR3 runs to 15 residues. The germline V gene has CDR1 MDHEN and CDR2 SYDVKM. The CDR3 sequence: CASSVRDFSSYEQYF. CDR3 DNA: TGTGCCAGCAGTGTTCGGGACTTCAGCTCCTACGAGCAGTACTTC.

Many counts were recorded for this clonotype. The chain couples TRBV20-1 to TRBJ2-1, with TRBD1 matching 7 bases. The trim removed 0 bases at V and 12 bases at J, leaving 8 bases unmatched. CDR1 and CDR2 from the germline V gene are DFQATT and SNEGSKA (reference sequence). CDR3 size: 13 residues. The CDR3 DNA reads as TGCAGTGCTAGAGAAACAGGATCAGGGGGGCAGTTCTTC. Its protein product is CSARETGSGGQFF.

This clonotype was counted a few times. V gene TRBV6-1 combines with J gene TRBJ1-4; D uncertain. This CDR3 has 13 residues. V lost 9 bases and J lost 3, with 11 bases in between. In germline, CDR1 is MNHNS, CDR2 SASEGT. For the CDR3, the DNA is TGTGCCAGTCTGGGCGCGTCTAATGAAAAACTGTTTTTT. This sequence encodes CASLGASNEKLFF.

In its sample, this clonotype was seen many times. The chain carries TRBV3-1 and TRBJ2-2, with 7 bases matching TRBD2. V gave up 1 base and J gave up 1 base; unmatched junction bases: 6. Germline loops: CDR1 LGHDT, CDR2 YNNKEL (reference sequence). The length of the CDR3 is 17 residues. The CDR3 loop is CASSQVRLAVNTGELFF. CDR3 sequence (DNA): TGTGCCAGCAGCCAAGTGCGCCTAGCGGTGAACACCGGGGAGCTGTTTTTT.

This clonotype was detected only a few times. V usage is TRBV11-2 and J usage is TRBJ2-2; 13 positions agree with TRBD2. Germline V gene lookup returns CDR1 SGHAT and CDR2 FQNNGV. The V segment lost 0 bases and the J segment 7 bases; nucleotides outside the gene matches: 14. This CDR3 is 20 amino acids long. The CDR3, as DNA: TGTGCCAGCAGCTTAGATAATCCCGGGACTAGCGGGAATTCGTTCGGGGAGCTGTTTTTT. It yields the protein CASSLDNPGTSGNSFGELFF.

This clonotype was seen repeatedly, ten times or more. CDR3 DNA: TGCGCCAGCGCCACGCAAGGGATCTACAATGAGCAGTTCTTC. Translated: CASATQGIYNEQFF. This chain connects TRBV5-1 to TRBJ2-1; D gene ambiguous. CDR3 length: 14 amino acids. Trimming stripped 7 bases from V and 3 bases from J, with 14 bases between. The V gene's germline CDR1 is SGHRS and CDR2 YFSETQ.

This chain joins TRBV28 and TRBJ2-1, with 9 bases lining up with TRBD2. Germline V gives CDR1 MDHEN, CDR2 SYDVKM. CDR3 length: 17 residues. J lost 9 bases, V lost 4 bases, and 16 bases had no gene match. CDR3 region: CASSSPGVAGAAGEQFF. CDR3 DNA sequence: TGTGCCAGCAGTTCCCCCGGGGTAGCGGGAGCTGCTGGTGAGCAGTTCTTC. Based on the CDR3 plus reference TRBV28 and TRBJ2-1, the full variable domain is DVKVTQSSRYLVKRTGEKVFLECVQDMDHENMFWYRQDPGLGLRLIYFSYDVKMKEKGDIPEGYSVSREKKERFSLILESASTNQTSMYLCASSSPGVAGAAGEQFFGPGTRLTVL.

This clonotype was detected many times. The chain employs TRBV2 and TRBJ2-5; D remains unclear. CDR1 and CDR2 (germline): SNHLY, FYNNEI. The CDR3 runs to 14 residues. Between the trimmed V and J ends, which lost 6 bases and 5 bases, there was a span of 16 bases. CDR3: CASRETRSGETQYF. Here the CDR3 DNA reads TGTGCCAGCAGGGAGACAAGGTCTGGGGAGACCCAGTACTTC.

This clonotype was seen a handful of times. CDR3 sequence (DNA): TGTGCCAGCAGCCGAGGCGGCGGGAGAACCTACAATGAGCAGTTCTTC. The encoded protein is CASSRGGGRTYNEQFF. This chain joins TRBV3-1 and TRBJ2-1, with TRBD2 matching 7 bases. V was pared by 4 bases and J by 2 bases, with 8 bases of the junction left unmatched. This CDR3 is built from 16 residues. Germline V gene data show CDR1 as LGHDT and CDR2 as YNNKEL (reference sequence).

This clonotype showed up many times. The chain has TRBV28 and TRBJ2-7; D remains ambiguous. CDR3 length: 15 amino acids. From germline, CDR1 is MDHEN and CDR2 SYDVKM. The V end was cut by 2 bases, the J end by 8 bases, with 19 bases between. CDR3 residues: CASSLNPPQEVKQYF. The CDR3, as DNA: TGTGCCAGCAGTTTAAACCCCCCCCAGGAAGTGAAGCAGTACTTC.

This clonotype has just a few counts. This rearrangement joins TRBV6-1 to TRBJ2-7; D is perhaps TRBD1 (5 bases). Germline V CDR1 and CDR2: MNHNS, SASEGT. The CDR3 runs 16 residues. The V gene lost 6 bases and the J gene lost 4 bases, with 22 bases spanning the gap. The CDR3 nucleotides are TGTGCCAGCAGACCACGGTTAGGGGCGTTGCTGTACGAGCAGTACTTC. This gives the protein CASRPRLGALLYEQYF.